These 20 T cell receptor beta chains were sequenced from one sample in a study of CXCR3-negative and CXCR3-positive naive CD8 T cells. Study findings and constraints: Relative to CXCR3-negative naive cells, CXCR3-positive naive cells had more hydrophobic TRB CDR3s.

Their cognate antigens are unknown. 5' RACE that incorporated UMI labels was used to prepare the TRB cDNA libraries. TCRdb re-analyzed the 5' RACE reads; it lists each CDR3 protein once, without DNA. The sample's table shows approximately 130,000 distinct CDR3 sequences. Sequencing was done on a sample of naive CXCR3+ CD8+ T cells from blood. The subset: CD45RO-CCR7+CD27+CD95- naive CD8+ T cells expressing CXCR3 (TNR3+). These receptors all come from a human donor in good health. Some clones in this sample may be carry-over from other donors' samples.

The rearrangement links TRBV20-1 to TRBJ2-5; TCRdb's assignment of TRBD2 cannot be checked, as there is no DNA. CDR1 is DFQATT and CDR2 is SNEGSKA in the germline V gene (reference sequence). The CDR3 totals 15 residues. The CDR3 is CSAREVAGEQETQYF.

This chain joins TRBV5-1 and TRBJ2-7; no DNA is available, so the TRBD2 call from TCRdb remains unchecked. This CDR3 has 15 amino acids. Germline V gene lookup returns CDR1 SGHRS and CDR2 YFSETQ. The CDR3: CASSWGTSGSYEQYF. Full variable domain (missing parts from reference TRBV5-1 and TRBJ2-7): KAGVTQTPRYLIKTRGQQVTLSCSPISGHRSVSWYQQTPGQGLQFLFEYFSETQRNKGNFPGRFSGRQFSNSRSEMNVSTLELGDSALYLCASSWGTSGSYEQYFGPGTRLTVT.

The chain couples TRBV20-1 to TRBJ2-3; the TCRdb call, TRBD1, lacks DNA for checking. This CDR3 is built from 14 residues. Germline V gene data show CDR1 as DFQATT and CDR2 as SNEGSKA (reference sequence). The CDR3 spells CSARPGTGKDTQYF.

CDR3 residues: CASLRGPYEQYF. The V and J genes are TRBV10-2 and TRBJ2-7; TCRdb selects TRBD1, and the lack of DNA leaves this call unchecked. The germline gives CDR1 WSHSY, CDR2 SAAADI. This CDR3 region has 12 residues.

The chain employs TRBV7-9 and TRBJ2-7; TCRdb's assignment of TRBD2 cannot be checked, as there is no DNA. Germline values: CDR1 SEHNR, CDR2 FQNEAQ (reference sequence). This CDR3 region has 15 residues. CDR3 region: CASSLASGAKYEQYF.

The rearrangement links TRBV15 to TRBJ2-1; TCRdb gives TRBD2 as the D gene, but with no DNA this cannot be confirmed. Germline V CDR1 and CDR2: LNHNV, YYDKDF (reference sequence). The CDR3 is 16 amino acids. CDR3 in amino acids: CATMEVKTASYNEQFF. Variable domain in full (rest from reference TRBV15 and TRBJ2-1): DAMVIQNPRYQVTQFGKPVTLSCSQTLNHNVMYWYQQKSSQAPKLLFHYYDKDFNNEADTPDNFQSRRPNTSFCFLDIRSPGLGDTAMYLCATMEVKTASYNEQFFGPGTRLTVL.

CDR3 region: CASSKRDYNEQFF. This sequence joins TRBV27 and TRBJ2-1; the D gene TCRdb calls, TRBD2, cannot be checked with no DNA. The CDR3 is 13 residues long. Germline V gives CDR1 MNHEY, CDR2 SMNVEV (reference sequence).

The chain combines TRBV10-3 with TRBJ2-5; TCRdb designates TRBD2, a call that cannot be tested without DNA. This CDR3 is built from 14 residues. Per germline, CDR1 ENHRY and CDR2 SYGVKD. CDR3 residues: CAISREREKKTQYF.

The rearrangement links TRBV7-9 to TRBJ1-6. The CDR3 spans 14 residues. Germline V gives CDR1 SEHNR, CDR2 FQNEAQ (reference sequence). The CDR3 protein is CASSLAPDNSPLHF.

The V call is TRBV4-1, the J call TRBJ1-1; TCRdb indicates TRBD1, and absent DNA this call remains unverified. CDR1 is MGHRA and CDR2 is YSYEKL in the germline V gene. The CDR3 length is 13 residues. CDR3 protein: CASSQDGGTEAFF.

The chain joins TRBV5-6 to TRBJ1-1. In germline, CDR1 is SGHDT, CDR2 YYEEEE. The length of the CDR3 is 16 residues. CDR3 in amino acids: CASSYITLGWNTEAFF.

The V call is TRBV13, the J call TRBJ2-2; TCRdb's D gene call, TRBD1, goes unchecked for lack of DNA. CDR3 length equals 18 residues. CDR1 is PRHDT and CDR2 is FYEKMQ in the germline V gene (reference sequence). The CDR3 loop is CASSFSTPSDRVTGELFF.

The V call is TRBV7-6, the J call TRBJ2-1; TCRdb's assignment of TRBD1 cannot be checked, as there is no DNA. The CDR3 runs 15 residues. Germline V lookup: CDR1 SGHVS, CDR2 FNYEAQ. CDR3 amino acids: CASSSGQGVINEQFF. Full variable domain (remainder filled in from reference TRBV7-6 and TRBJ2-1): GAGVSQSPRYKVTKRGQDVALRCDPISGHVSLYWYRQALGQGPEFLTYFNYEAQQDKSGLPNDRFSAERPEGSISTLTIQRTEQRDSAMYRCASSSGQGVINEQFFGPGTRLTVL.

This chain joins TRBV15 and TRBJ2-2; absent DNA, TCRdb's TRBD1 call cannot be checked. The V gene's germline CDR1 is LNHNV and CDR2 YYDKDF (reference sequence). The CDR3 spans 16 residues. CDR3 residues: CATSVLRQGGAGELFF.

V gene TRBV10-3 combines with J gene TRBJ2-2. From germline, CDR1 is ENHRY and CDR2 SYGVKD. The CDR3 totals 12 residues. The CDR3 loop is CAISESAGELFF.

This chain uses TRBV2 with TRBJ1-2; TCRdb designates TRBD1, a call that cannot be tested without DNA. CDR1 and CDR2 from the germline V gene are SNHLY and FYNNEI. The CDR3 spans 14 residues. CDR3 loop: CASSGTGGWNGYTF.

The J gene is TRBJ2-2, the V gene TRBV29-1; the D call of TRBD1 rests on TCRdb alone, since no DNA is present to check it. Germline loops: CDR1 SQVTM, CDR2 ANQGSEA. The CDR3 is 12 amino acids. The CDR3 here is CSAWGDTGELFF.

The chain recombines TRBV15 with TRBJ1-1. The CDR3 has 15 amino acids. Germline values: CDR1 LNHNV, CDR2 YYDKDF (reference sequence). This chain's CDR3 is CATSRARELNTEAFF.

The J gene is TRBJ1-1, the V gene TRBV29-1; TCRdb's assignment of TRBD1 cannot be checked, as there is no DNA. The CDR3 consists of 13 residues. Germline CDR1 is SQVTM and CDR2 is ANQGSEA. The CDR3 is CSVEDGRSTEAFF.

This chain links TRBV7-3 with TRBJ2-1; TCRdb names TRBD1, which stays unverified in the absence of DNA. Germline V gene lookup returns CDR1 SGHTA and CDR2 FQGTGA. The CDR3 loop spans 16 amino acids. The CDR3: CASSLLGGQQYNEQFF. The full variable domain, in which reference TRBV7-3 and TRBJ2-1 provide the parts outside the CDR3, is GAGVSQTPSNKVTEKGKYVELRCDPISGHTALYWYRQSLGQGPEFLIYFQGTGAADDSGLPNDRFFAVRPEGSVSTLKIQRTERGDSAVYLCASSLLGGQQYNEQFFGPGTRLTVL.